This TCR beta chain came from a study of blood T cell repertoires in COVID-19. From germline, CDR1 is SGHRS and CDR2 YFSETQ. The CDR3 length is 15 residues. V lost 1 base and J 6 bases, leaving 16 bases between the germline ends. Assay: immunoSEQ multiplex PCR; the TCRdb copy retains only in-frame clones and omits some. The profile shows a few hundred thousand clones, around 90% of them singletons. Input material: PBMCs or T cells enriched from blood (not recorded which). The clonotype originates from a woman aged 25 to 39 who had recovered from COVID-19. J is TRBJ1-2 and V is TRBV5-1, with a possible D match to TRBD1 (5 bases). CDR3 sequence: CASSLRDLRGNGYTF. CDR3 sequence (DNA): TGCGCCAGCAGCTTGAGGGACCTCCGGGGGAATGGCTACACCTTC.